This T cell receptor (beta chain) emerged from a study of blood T cell repertoires in COVID-19. The overall study: Researchers got acute and convalescent COVID-19 samples from the United States, Italy and Spain. T cells, B-cell-depleted T cells, or PBMCs provided the cDNA or gDNA that served as material.

Authors' data handling: Researchers report that nucleated cell counts were estimated from reference gene primer amplification. Generated by immunoSEQ multiplex PCR, the TCRdb table keeps only in-frame clones and is missing some. V, J and clone size derive from that table, while D and trimming were established from the DNA sequence. The sample includes some 250,000 clones, more than 85% seen only once; the top ten take roughly 4.9%. Germline CDR1 LGHNA, CDR2 YNFKEQ. With 4 bases removed from V and 7 bases from J, the gap between germline ends came to 20 bases. The CDR3 consists of 16 residues. Seattle patients were enrolled during active infection and followed longitudinally.

Material: peripheral blood. The TCR sequence derives from a woman aged 55-75 years with COVID-19, enrolled during active disease. J is TRBJ1-5 and V is TRBV4-2; tentative D call: TRBD1 (5 bases). Here the CDR3 reads CASSPLNRGAGQPQHF. CDR3 in DNA: TGTGCCAGCAGCCCCCTGAATAGGGGCGCAGGCCAGCCCCAGCATTTT.